There are a few counts of the clone carrying this TCR beta chain. The target antigen is unknown. The record originates from a study of identical twins. Per the germline V gene, CDR1 is SGHKS and CDR2 is YYEKEE (reference sequence). Trimming took off 4 bases at V and 3 bases at J, with 4 bases between the two ends. The CDR3 spans 11 residues. Findings and caveats of the study: In zero-insertion analyses, partial confounding could arise from invariant MAIT and iNKT cells.

TCRdb passed the 5' RACE reads through MiXCR, listing each CDR3 protein once. The repertoire holds 650,000 to 750,000 distinct CDR3 sequences, with around 21% as singletons. This same sample was also taken into another study, of T cells expressing NK-cell markers. From that report: Repertoire data for TCR beta were derived from sorted T cells (CD3+CD56+NKG2C+, CD3+CD56+NKG2C- and CD3+CD56-NKG2C+).

This chain joins TRBV5-5 and TRBJ1-1, with D uncertain. The receptor's source is a woman under 30 in good health. The sample taken for sequencing was PBMCs. CDR3 residues: CASSGHTEAFF. CDR3 bases: TGTGCCAGCAGCGGGCACACTGAAGCTTTCTTT.